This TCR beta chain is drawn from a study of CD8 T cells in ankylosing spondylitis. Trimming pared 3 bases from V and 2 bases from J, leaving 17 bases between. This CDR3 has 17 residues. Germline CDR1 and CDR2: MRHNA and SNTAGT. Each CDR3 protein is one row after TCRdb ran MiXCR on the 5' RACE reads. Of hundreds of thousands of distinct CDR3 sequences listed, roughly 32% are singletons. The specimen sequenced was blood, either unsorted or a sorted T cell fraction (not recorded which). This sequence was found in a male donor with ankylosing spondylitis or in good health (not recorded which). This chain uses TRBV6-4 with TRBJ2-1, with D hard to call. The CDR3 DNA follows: TGTGCCAGCAGTGAGTGTCCAGCACCGCGGACCTACAATGAGCAGTTCTTC. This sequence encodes CASSECPAPRTYNEQFF.